The T cell receptor (beta chain) under discussion was sequenced for a study of CD4+ T cells in melanoma (dated by TCRdb to between 2021 and 2024). Regarding the complete study: The study examined neoantigen-specific CD4+ T cells in human melanoma.

Study-wide conclusions, independent of this receptor: Neoantigen-specific CD4+ T cells were reported to be correlated with the function of CD8+ T cells, macrophages and B cells. Neoantigen-specific CD4+ T cells in melanoma were reported to have a range of differentiation states.

Library construction relied on the immunoSEQ multiplex PCR assay. TCRdb took this table from immuneACCESS and kept in-frame rearrangements with V and J called. Such tables lack part of the clones; where checked against another copy, unresolved V genes explain under half of the gap, and the rest is unexplained. This sample gives about 10,000 clones in total; about 78% of them show up just once. The biggest ten clones account for 20% to 25% of the sample. CDR1 and CDR2, per the germline V gene, are SNHLY and FYNNEI. V gives up 7 bases and J gives up 4 bases, and the segment between their germline ends measures 17 bases. Including the terminal cysteine and phenylalanine, the CDR3 comprises 14 residues. The entry retains the CDR3 DNA only, 42 bases that are in frame from base 1. Donors were patients with melanoma. About this clone itself: Its antigen specificity is not known. No much larger clone exists at a distance of one base, and base qualities are not known.

The TCR sequence derives from a human donor with melanoma. Sample: tumor tissue. This chain joins TRBV2 to TRBJ2-7, with the D call perhaps TRBD1 or TRBD2, each one matching 5 bases. The bases are TGTGCCAGCACCGAGGGCCTAACAGGTTACGAGCAGTACTTC. It is translated as CASTEGLTGYEQYF.